The 4 T cell receptor beta chains presented below share a single source sample, sequenced in a study of shared clonotypes between healthy human individuals. Assay used: immunoSEQ multiplex PCR; TCRdb lists only in-frame clones, some missing. The sample lists 150,000 to 200,000 clones, about 66% occurring once. The sample was memory CD4+ T cells sorted from blood. Subset noted: CD45RA-negative fraction. Every receptor here comes from a man aged 25-45 years in good health.

J is TRBJ2-7 and V is TRBV10-3; TRBD2 aligns across 10 bases. The CDR3 totals 14 residues. Trimming cost V 9 bases and J 0 bases; bases outside gene matches: 5. The germline V gene encodes CDR1 ENHRY and CDR2 SYGVKD. CDR3 loop: CAISGRPSSYEQYF. CDR3 in DNA: TGTGCCATTAGCGGGAGGCCCTCCTCCTACGAGCAGTACTTC.

V and J are TRBV11-1 and TRBJ2-1; no reliable D call. Trimming left V 1 base short and J 9 bases short, with 7 bases between. The CDR3 runs to 12 residues. Germline lookup yields CDR1 SGHAT and CDR2 FQDESV (reference sequence). In DNA, the CDR3 is TGTGCCAGCAGCTTAGAGGTGGGTGAGCAGTTCTTC. Translating gives CASSLEVGEQFF.

This clone was counted a few times. The chain carries TRBV7-9 and TRBJ2-6; D is ambiguous. V lost 2 bases and J 0 bases, leaving 5 bases between the germline ends. The CDR3 runs 15 residues. The germline gives CDR1 SEHNR, CDR2 FQNEAQ (reference sequence). The DNA of the CDR3 is TGTGCCAGCAGCTTACGCGACTCTGGGGCCAACGTCCTGACTTTC. This translates into CASSLRDSGANVLTF.

This clone was observed a few times. The chain couples TRBV7-8 to TRBJ2-1, with D possibly being TRBD1 or TRBD2 (6 bases each). The CDR3 is 15 amino acids. In germline, CDR1 is SGHVS, CDR2 FQNEAQ. With 5 bases removed from V and 1 base from J, the gap between germline ends came to 12 bases. The CDR3 DNA is TGTGCCAGCAGCGCCCAGGGGAGGTCCTACAATGAGCAGTTCTTC. Protein: CASSAQGRSYNEQFF.